Listed below are T cell receptor beta chains from one sample, sequenced in a study of T cell repertoires in cytomegalovirus infection. TCRdb ran MiXCR on the reads and lists one entry per CDR3 protein. The profile covers roughly 990,000 distinct CDR3 sequences, with about a third appearing a single time and roughly an eighth taken by the ten largest. No antigen has been assigned to these receptors. Here the sequenced sample was cultured CD8+ T cells from PBMCs, taken from culture after CMV antigen stimulation. The receptors were gathered from a human donor in good health (CMV status not recorded). Some clones in this sample may be carry-over from other donors' samples. Each CDR3 is given with its conserved first and last residue. A D gene is named only where the DNA matches it firmly. Clone size is shown for a subset of rows, as once, few, many or a class of expanded clone.

CDR3	DNA	J	size	V	D
CASSDRGASNQPQHF	TGTGCCAGCAGTGACAGGGGGGCCTCTAATCAGCCCCAGCATTTT	TRBJ1-5	.	TRBV2	TRBD1
CASSPQGWDNNQPQHF	TGTGCCAGCAGCCCCCAGGGTTGGGACAATAATCAGCCCCAGCATTTT	TRBJ1-5	many	TRBV7-9	.
CASSLGVAYSTDTQYF	TGTGCCAGCAGCTTAGGGGTGGCCTATAGCACAGATACGCAGTATTTT	TRBJ2-3	many	TRBV7-2	.
CASSRGRALIQETQYF	TGTGCCAGCAGCCGTGGCCGGGCTCTAATACAAGAGACCCAGTACTTC	TRBJ2-5	many	TRBV7-2	.
CASRRRQNTEAFF	TGTGCCAGCAGGAGACGGCAGAACACTGAAGCTTTCTTT	TRBJ1-1	.	TRBV6-2/TRBV6-3	.
CSAKRRAGDQPQHF	TGCAGTGCCAAAAGGCGGGCAGGCGATCAGCCCCAGCATTTT	TRBJ1-5	.	TRBV20-1	.
CASSSEIDRGLRVEQFF	TGTGCCAGCAGTTCAGAAATCGACAGGGGGCTTAGGGTTGAGCAGTTCTTC	TRBJ2-1	.	TRBV12-3/TRBV12-4	TRBD1
CASSLRLGELFF	TGTGCCAGCAGCCTCAGGCTTGGGGAGCTGTTTTTT	TRBJ2-2	.	TRBV12-3/TRBV12-4	.
CATSDPDRDPYTGELFF	TGTGCCACCAGTGATCCTGACCGGGACCCATACACCGGGGAGCTGTTTTTT	TRBJ2-2	.	TRBV24-1	.
CASSLVGGVYEQYF	TGTGCCAGCAGCTTGGTAGGGGGTGTCTACGAGCAGTACTTC	TRBJ2-7	.	TRBV5-8	.
CASSTYYYEQYF	TGTGCCAGCAGCACCTACTATTACGAGCAGTACTTC	TRBJ2-7	many	TRBV7-8	.
CASSPPGRGREETQYF	TGTGCCAGCAGTCCCCCGGGGAGGGGGCGAGAAGAGACCCAGTACTTC	TRBJ2-5	.	TRBV12-3/TRBV12-4	.
CASSLEEDRHRSQYF	TGTGCCAGCAGCTTAGAGGAAGACAGGCATCGGTCCCAGTACTTC	TRBJ2-5	.	TRBV7-4	.
CASKIYFQGDYGYTF	TGTGCCAGCAAAATATACTTTCAAGGGGACTATGGCTACACCTTC	TRBJ1-2	.	TRBV6-6	.
CASSLRRGGFGEQFF	TGTGCCAGCAGCTTAAGACGGGGGGGCTTTGGTGAGCAGTTCTTC	TRBJ2-1	.	TRBV7-2	TRBD2
CASSESQGEQYF	TGCGCCAGCAGTGAGTCCCAGGGTGAGCAGTACTTC	TRBJ2-7	.	TRBV10-1	.
CANSGPGATYNEQFF	TGTGCCAACAGTGGCCCTGGAGCTACCTACAATGAGCAGTTCTTC	TRBJ2-1	.	TRBV6-8	.
CASSLPTSGGARWNEQFF	TGTGCCAGCAGCCTCCCGACTAGCGGGGGAGCTAGGTGGAATGAGCAGTTCTTC	TRBJ2-1	few	TRBV7-9	TRBD2
CASSVGRGAGDQPQHF	TGTGCCAGCAGCGTGGGGAGGGGGGCAGGGGATCAGCCCCAGCATTTT	TRBJ1-5	.	TRBV7-9	.
CASSEGQGAGPGYEQYF	TGTGCCAGCAGTGAGGGACAGGGGGCTGGTCCTGGGTACGAGCAGTACTTC	TRBJ2-7	.	TRBV6-1	TRBD1
CASRAISQLLYRAKNIQYF	TGTGCCAGCAGGGCAATATCCCAGCTCCTGTACAGGGCCAAAAACATTCAGTACTTC	TRBJ2-4	once	TRBV6-6	.
CASSTGLAGWDEQFF	TGTGCCAGTAGTACTGGACTAGCGGGGTGGGATGAGCAGTTCTTC	TRBJ2-1	.	TRBV19	TRBD2
CASIDPGYGYTF	TGTGCCAGCATCGACCCAGGCTATGGCTACACCTTC	TRBJ1-2	.	TRBV6-6	.
CSARDLRQGTYNEQFF	TGCAGTGCTAGAGATCTACGGCAGGGTACCTACAATGAGCAGTTCTTC	TRBJ2-1	.	TRBV20-1	.
CATSSGTANTGELFF	TGTGCCACCAGTAGTGGGACAGCGAACACCGGGGAGCTGTTTTTT	TRBJ2-2	few	TRBV24-1	TRBD1
CASRSGQGAYSNQPQHF	TGTGCCAGCAGGTCGGGACAGGGGGCTTATAGCAATCAGCCCCAGCATTTT	TRBJ1-5	.	TRBV6-5	TRBD1
CASDPTSGGIDSTDTQYF	TGTGCCAGCGACCCTACTAGCGGGGGAATTGATAGCACAGATACGCAGTATTTT	TRBJ2-3	.	TRBV5-6	TRBD2